Listed here are 32 T cell receptor beta chains from one sample, sequenced in a study of cytomegalovirus exposure and HLA in healthy donors. Measured with immunoSEQ multiplex PCR; TCRdb has only the in-frame clones, and not every one. The repertoire holds around 220,000 clones, with around 80% as singletons. The sample was PBMCs. All receptors come from a woman aged 25 to 39 in good health and CMV-seropositive.

CDR3 sequence: CASAPGRINYGYTF. CDR3 nucleotides: TGTGCCTCGGCCCCGGGACGTATTAACTATGGCTACACCTTC. V is TRBV10-3 and J is TRBJ1-2, with D possibly being TRBD1 (5 bases). The CDR3 length is 14 residues. V was cut by 11 bases and J by 1 base, with 17 bases left in between. Germline CDR1 reads ENHRY; CDR2 reads SYGVKD.

This rearrangement joins TRBV7-8 to TRBJ2-1; D is tentatively TRBD1 or TRBD2 (6 bases each). Trimming shortened V by 1 base and J by 8 bases, and 18 bases separated the two germline ends. The CDR3 contains 16 residues. Germline CDR1 SGHVS, CDR2 FQNEAQ. CDR3 protein: CASSLGGGRDLYEQFF. The CDR3 DNA reads as TGTGCCAGCAGCTTAGGAGGGGGGAGAGATCTTTATGAGCAGTTCTTC.

The V and J genes are TRBV13 and TRBJ2-7; TRBD1 matches at 9 bases. The V gene end was trimmed by 3 bases and the J gene end by 4 bases; junction bases not matched to a gene: 4. The CDR3 length is 14 residues. Germline CDR1 reads PRHDT; CDR2 reads FYEKMQ (reference sequence). In nucleotides, the CDR3 is TGTGCCAGCAGCTTTGGAGACAGGGGGTACGAGCAGTACTTC. Amino acids: CASSFGDRGYEQYF.

The chain uses TRBV7-9 and TRBJ1-1; unclear D gene. The V end lost 0 bases, the J end lost 8 bases, and 7 bases lay between the germline ends. The CDR3 runs to 12 residues. Looked up from germline, CDR1 is SEHNR and CDR2 is FQNEAQ (reference sequence). The CDR3 here is CASSLAGGEAFF. DNA of the CDR3: TGTGCCAGCAGCTTAGCAGGAGGGGAAGCTTTCTTT.

This clone was detected once. The chain recombines TRBV18 with TRBJ2-7; either TRBD1 or TRBD2 may fit D (5 bases each). This CDR3 is 17 amino acids long. Trimming removed 3 bases at V and 0 bases at J, with 18 bases between. From germline, CDR1 is KGHSH and CDR2 LQKENI. The CDR3, as DNA: TGTGCCAGCTCACCGACGGAGGACACTTGGAGCTCCTACGAGCAGTACTTC. Translated, it gives CASSPTEDTWSSYEQYF.

Worth noting for this clone: Compared with germline, one end of the junction differs, possibly owing to a read error. The V gene is TRBV7-7, the J gene TRBJ2-1; 7 bases agree with TRBD2. The CDR3 totals 13 residues. Germline V gene lookup returns CDR1 SSHAT and CDR2 FNYEAQ (reference sequence). CDR3: CASSTGLQNEQFF. As DNA, the CDR3 is TGTGCTAGCAGCACGGGACTACAGAATGAGCAGTTCTTC.

This rearrangement joins TRBV11-2 to TRBJ2-2; D not resolved. V was trimmed by 2 bases and J by 6 bases, leaving 7 bases between them. Germline V gene lookup returns CDR1 SGHAT and CDR2 FQNNGV. The CDR3 length is 13 residues. The CDR3 protein is CASSLSASGELFF. CDR3 in DNA: TGTGCCAGCAGCTTATCTGCTTCCGGGGAGCTGTTTTTT.

The J gene is TRBJ1-1, the V gene TRBV7-8; D ambiguous. Germline V gene sequence: CDR1 SGHVS, CDR2 FQNEAQ. V shed 5 bases and J shed 0 bases, with 7 bases lying between them. The CDR3 extends over 13 amino acids. The CDR3 sequence: CASSLNVNTEAFF. DNA for the CDR3: TGTGCCAGCAGCCTTAACGTGAACACTGAAGCTTTCTTT. Drawing the rest from reference TRBV7-8 and TRBJ1-1, the complete variable domain is GAGVSQSPRYKVAKRGQDVALRCDPISGHVSLFWYQQALGQGPEFLTYFQNEAQLDKSGLPSDRFFAERPEGSVSTLKIQRTQQEDSAVYLCASSLNVNTEAFFGQGTRLTVV.

The rearrangement uses TRBV20-1 and TRBJ2-3; D not resolved. Trimming removed 1 base at V and 6 bases at J, with 5 bases between. Per germline, CDR1 DFQATT and CDR2 SNEGSKA (reference sequence). The CDR3 runs 11 residues. Here the CDR3 DNA reads TGCAGTGCTAGAGCCCGCGATACGCAGTATTTT. Translating it yields CSARARDTQYF.

The rearrangement uses TRBV5-1 and TRBJ2-1; 9 nucleotides agree with TRBD2. Germline V gives CDR1 SGHRS, CDR2 YFSETQ. V trimming: 0 bases; J trimming: 4 bases; junction bases outside the gene matches: 5. The CDR3 sequence is 16 residues long. CDR3 DNA: TGCGCCAGCAGCTTGGTTACTAGCGGGCTTTACAATGAGCAGTTCTTC. Translating it yields CASSLVTSGLYNEQFF.

This clone came up a few times. The chain couples TRBV6-1 to TRBJ2-1; 8 bases agree with TRBD1. The trim removed 4 bases at V and 2 bases at J, leaving 4 bases unmatched. The CDR3 has 15 amino acids. Germline CDR1 MNHNS, CDR2 SASEGT. CDR3: CASSGGQEPYNEQFF. The CDR3, as DNA: TGTGCCAGCAGTGGGGGACAGGAACCCTACAATGAGCAGTTCTTC.

V gene TRBV30 combines with J gene TRBJ1-3; D is undetermined. Trimming stripped 0 bases from V and 0 bases from J, with 9 bases between. Germline V CDR1 and CDR2: GTSNPN, SVGIG (reference sequence). CDR3 length: 15 residues. CDR3 in amino acids: CAWSVRLVSGNTIYF. Written as DNA, the CDR3 is TGTGCCTGGAGTGTTCGGCTTGTCTCTGGAAACACCATATATTTT.

The CDR3 DNA sequence: TGTGCCAGCAGTGGGGGGGACGGAGGATACTATGGCTACACCTTC. Translation gives CASSGGDGGYYGYTF. The chain combines TRBV27 with TRBJ1-2, with TRBD1 as a possible D gene (5 bases). Germline V gene data show CDR1 as MNHEY and CDR2 as SMNVEV (reference sequence). The CDR3 is made up of 15 amino acids. Between the trimmed V and J ends, which lost 5 bases and 3 bases, there was a span of 16 bases.

The DNA of the CDR3 is TGTGCCAGCAGCTCCGGGACTAGTTGGGAGACCCAGTACTTC. Translated: CASSSGTSWETQYF. This rearrangement joins TRBV5-6 to TRBJ2-5; 8 bases match TRBD2. V dropped 3 bases and J dropped 5; count of bases not matched to a gene: 6. The CDR3 covers 14 residues. Per germline, CDR1 SGHDT and CDR2 YYEEEE. Based on the CDR3 plus reference TRBV5-6 and TRBJ2-5, the full variable domain is DAGVTQSPTHLIKTRGQQVTLRCSPKSGHDTVSWYQQALGQGPQFIFQYYEEEERQRGNFPDRFSGHQFPNYSSELNVNALLLGDSALYLCASSSGTSWETQYFGPGTRLLVL.

This rearrangement joins TRBV7-9 to TRBJ1-2; weak D call: TRBD1 (6 bases). The CDR3 is 16 residues long. The V end lost 4 bases, the J end lost 2 bases, and 17 bases lay between the germline ends. Looked up from germline, CDR1 is SEHNR and CDR2 is FQNEAQ (reference sequence). CDR3 residues: CASSSITGFGNYGYTF. DNA of the CDR3: TGTGCCAGCAGCTCAATTACAGGGTTCGGGAACTATGGCTACACCTTC.

This clone was detected only once. V and J are TRBV19 and TRBJ2-1; no firm D call. CDR3 length equals 14 residues. Per germline, CDR1 LNHDA and CDR2 SQIVND (reference sequence). The V end was cut by 4 bases, the J end by 10 bases, with 17 bases between. DNA for the CDR3: TGTGCCAGTAGTACGAACAACCCTCGTTTAGAGCAGTTCTTC. Encoded protein: CASSTNNPRLEQFF.

The J gene is TRBJ1-2, the V gene TRBV28; perhaps TRBD1 as D (5 bases). This CDR3 contains 13 residues. V was trimmed by 2 bases and J by 2 bases, leaving 6 bases between them. Germline V gives CDR1 MDHEN, CDR2 SYDVKM. CDR3 sequence (DNA): TGTGCCAGCAGTTTAGGGACCAACTATGGCTACACCTTC. This codes for CASSLGTNYGYTF.

The genes are TRBV4-2 and TRBJ2-5, with D possibly matching TRBD2 (5 bases). Trimming removed 5 bases at V and 5 bases at J, with 15 bases between. The germline CDR1 and CDR2 sequences are LGHNA and YNFKEQ. The CDR3 consists of 14 residues. CDR3 sequence: CASSSRSGSETQYF. The CDR3 DNA sequence: TGTGCCAGCAGCTCAAGGTCGGGGTCGGAGACCCAGTACTTC.

The chain joins TRBV14 to TRBJ1-1; D not resolved. With 3 bases removed from V and 3 bases from J, the gap between germline ends came to 8 bases. CDR3 length: 13 amino acids. Germline V CDR1 and CDR2: SGHDN, FVKESK. The CDR3 DNA reads as TGTGCCAGCAGCCAGGGCGGGCACACTGAAGCTTTCTTT. Translation gives CASSQGGHTEAFF.

This sequence joins TRBV2 and TRBJ1-1; tentative D call: TRBD1 (6 bases). V lost 6 bases to trimming and J lost 10 bases, with 15 bases between them. In germline, CDR1 is SNHLY, CDR2 FYNNEI. CDR3 length: 12 amino acids. CDR3 coding DNA: TGTGCCAGCAGACTGGGGGCAGGCTCAGCTTTCTTT. This sequence encodes CASRLGAGSAFF.

This chain joins TRBV5-1 and TRBJ2-3; 9 nucleotides agree with TRBD2. Germline V lookup: CDR1 SGHRS, CDR2 YFSETQ. This CDR3 spans 15 amino acids. Unmatched junction bases numbered 3, after V lost 4 bases and J lost 0 bases. Here the CDR3 reads CASSQGLASTDTQYF. The CDR3 coding sequence is TGCGCCAGCAGCCAGGGACTAGCTAGCACAGATACGCAGTATTTT.

The CDR3 region is CASRQRPRFNGELFF. DNA of the CDR3: TGTGCCAGCAGACAAAGGCCTAGGTTCAACGGGGAGCTGTTTTTT. This chain links TRBV27 with TRBJ2-2; no firm D call. Germline CDR1 is MNHEY and CDR2 is SMNVEV (reference sequence). This CDR3 spans 15 amino acids. Trimming removed 6 bases from V and 7 bases from J, with 18 bases in between.

The V and J genes are TRBV27 and TRBJ1-3; no definite D call. The CDR3 has 15 amino acids. The germline V gene has CDR1 MNHEY and CDR2 SMNVEV (reference sequence). Trimming left V 5 bases short and J 0 bases short, with 11 bases between. The chain's CDR3 is CASSEAAHSGNTIYF. The CDR3 region has the DNA TGTGCCAGCAGTGAGGCAGCTCACTCTGGAAACACCATATATTTT.

The V call is TRBV25-1, the J call TRBJ2-7; no firm D call. Trimming stripped 2 bases from V and 3 bases from J, with 8 bases between. The CDR3 covers 13 residues. Germline assignment: CDR1 MGHDK and CDR2 SYGVNS. CDR3 sequence reads: CASSEIGDYEQYF. The CDR3 DNA is TGTGCCAGCAGTGAAATAGGTGACTACGAGCAGTACTTC.

This clone was observed a single time. The rearrangement joins TRBV27 to TRBJ1-1; maybe TRBD1 (6 bases). V was shortened by 5 bases and J by 2 bases, with 12 bases between the two germline ends. Germline lookup yields CDR1 MNHEY and CDR2 SMNVEV (reference sequence). The CDR3 is 14 residues long. The CDR3 DNA follows: TGTGCCAGCAGTATCAGGGACACCAACACTGAAGCTTTCTTT. Its translation is CASSIRDTNTEAFF.

J is TRBJ1-5 and V is TRBV19; D unresolved. The CDR3 spans 15 residues. Germline lookup yields CDR1 LNHDA and CDR2 SQIVND (reference sequence). Deletions cut 3 bases from V and 2 bases from J, with 11 bases between. CDR3 in amino acids: CASSMLESGNQPQHF. In DNA form, the CDR3 reads TGTGCCAGTAGTATGTTAGAGTCCGGCAATCAGCCCCAGCATTTT.

This chain links TRBV4-2 with TRBJ2-7, with 11 bases aligning to TRBD2. Germline V gene lookup returns CDR1 LGHNA and CDR2 YNFKEQ. The length of the CDR3 is 13 residues. J lost 5 bases, V lost 6 bases, and 3 bases had no gene match. The CDR3 protein is CASRTSGSDEQYF. CDR3 DNA: TGTGCCAGCAGAACTAGCGGGAGTGACGAGCAGTACTTC.

J is TRBJ2-2 and V is TRBV5-6; TRBD2 aligns across 7 bases. Germline CDR1 SGHDT, CDR2 YYEEEE. V was clipped by 4 bases and J by 4 bases; unmatched bases: 4. The CDR3 is 14 residues long. The CDR3 reads CASSRVAGTGELFF. In DNA, the CDR3 is TGTGCCAGCAGCAGGGTAGCGGGCACCGGGGAGCTGTTTTTT.

The chain employs TRBV4-3 and TRBJ2-1; no definite D call. CDR3 length equals 14 residues. Germline V lookup: CDR1 LGHNA, CDR2 YSLEER. V lost 7 bases, J lost 0 bases, and 10 bases lay in between. In nucleotides, the CDR3 is TGCGCCAGCACTCACACCCTCTCCTACAATGAGCAGTTCTTC. This codes for CASTHTLSYNEQFF.

The chain joins TRBV7-6 to TRBJ2-3; D may be TRBD1 (5 bases). CDR1 is SGHVS, CDR2 FNYEAQ, per germline. V was pared by 0 bases and J by 0 bases, with 10 bases between. The CDR3 is made up of 16 amino acids. The CDR3 sequence is CASSLAAGPSTDTQYF. CDR3 nucleotide sequence: TGTGCCAGCAGCTTAGCTGCAGGGCCCAGCACAGATACGCAGTATTTT.

CDR3 in amino acids: CASHGDSLTYQPQHF. CDR3 nucleotides: TGTGCCAGCCACGGGGACAGCCTAACCTATCAGCCCCAGCATTTT. The V and J genes are TRBV28 and TRBJ1-5; 7 bases fit TRBD1. CDR1 is MDHEN, CDR2 SYDVKM, per germline. The CDR3 contains 15 residues. V was clipped by 8 bases and J by 5 bases; unmatched bases: 12.

The chain couples TRBV18 to TRBJ2-7, with TRBD1 identical over 7 bases. The V gene's germline CDR1 is KGHSH and CDR2 LQKENI. Trimming cost V 2 bases and J 10 bases; bases outside gene matches: 8. The CDR3 consists of 13 residues. The DNA for the CDR3 is TGTGCCAGCTCACCATCCACAGGGGATGATCAGTACTTC. Translated, it gives CASSPSTGDDQYF.